This TCR beta chain came from a study of early T cells in non-severe SARS-CoV-2 infection. Study summary: Sequenced material consisted of bulk RNA (from unsorted whole blood), and chains were unpaired.

Findings and caveats of the study: Private and CD4 specificities were missed by VDJdb matching, which favored anti-spike CD8 responses.

With regard to this clonotype: Its antigen is currently unknown.

CDR3 length: 14 amino acids. V lost 4 bases to trimming and J lost 4 bases, with 10 bases between them. Germline V CDR1 and CDR2: MDHEN, SYDVKM. Researchers tagged individual cDNA molecules with unique molecular identifiers. A single record per CDR3 protein comes from TCRdb applying MiXCR to the 5' RACE reads. Among tens of thousands of distinct CDR3 sequences listed, around 12% were seen once. The sample comprised whole blood. The J gene is TRBJ2-2, the V gene TRBV28; D may be TRBD1 (6 bases). The sequence was obtained from an adult who was a healthcare worker with PCR-confirmed SARS-CoV-2 infection or an uninfected control (not recorded which). The CDR3 bases are TGTGCCAGCAGTTCCCGGGACATCACCGGGGAGCTGTTTTTT. This encodes CASSSRDITGELFF.